The 2 T cell receptor beta chains presented below share a single source sample, sequenced in a study of T cell repertoires in cytomegalovirus infection. A single record per CDR3 protein comes from TCRdb applying MiXCR to the reads. In the table there are some 120,000 distinct CDR3 sequences, roughly a tenth of which are singletons. These receptors lack a known antigen. Sequenced material: PBMCs, sequenced either directly or after in vitro stimulation (not recorded which). These receptors were obtained from a human donor in good health (CMV status not recorded). Some clones in this sample may be carry-over from other donors' samples.

This clonotype was counted many times. The chain carries TRBV11-2 and TRBJ2-3; a possible D gene is TRBD2 (5 bases). The length of the CDR3 is 16 residues. Trimming cost V 0 bases and J 3 bases, with 13 bases left between them. Germline V CDR1 and CDR2: SGHAT, FQNNGV. The CDR3 sequence is CASSLDISVGTDTQYF. The CDR3 DNA follows: TGTGCCAGCAGCTTAGATATTAGCGTAGGAACAGATACGCAGTATTTT.

The sample holds many counts of this clonotype. V is TRBV4-1 and J is TRBJ2-1, with unresolved D. Germline V gene lookup returns CDR1 MGHRA and CDR2 YSYEKL. Trimming pared 1 base from V and 10 bases from J, leaving 8 bases between. The CDR3 is 12 residues long. The CDR3 reads CASSQGLDEQFF. As DNA, the CDR3 is TGCGCCAGCAGCCAAGGTCTAGACGAGCAGTTCTTC.